The rows below give T cell receptor beta chains drawn from one sample of a study of shared clonotypes between healthy human individuals. Measured with immunoSEQ multiplex PCR; TCRdb has only the in-frame clones, and not every one. Here the sample spans around 640,000 clones, around 96% being singletons. The sequenced sample consisted of naive CD8+ T cells sorted from blood. The source of these receptors is a woman aged 30 to 39 in good health. Each CDR3 is given with its conserved first and last residue. The D gene is left open where the match is weak. Expanded clones get a size class; other rows say once, few or many, or leave the size out.

V	size	D	J	CDR3	DNA
TRBV9	NA	NA	TRBJ2-1	CASSVVEFSEQFF	TGTGCCAGCAGCGTAGTAGAGTTTAGTGAGCAGTTCTTC
TRBV11-3	NA	NA	TRBJ2-1	CASSLALHREQFF	TGTGCCAGCAGCTTAGCTTTGCATCGGGAGCAGTTCTTC
TRBV7-9	NA	NA	TRBJ2-3	CASSSVENSGTDTQYF	TGTGCCAGCAGCTCTGTCGAGAATAGCGGCACAGATACGCAGTATTTT
TRBV7-9	NA	NA	TRBJ1-3	CASSVNRDKVF	TGTGCCAGCAGCGTAAACCGGGACAAAGTTTTT
TRBV10-3	NA	NA	TRBJ2-7	CATQGLGSYEQYF	TGTGCCACCCAGGGGTTGGGGAGCTACGAGCAGTACTTC
TRBV27	NA	TRBD2	TRBJ2-1	CASSFPAGGPNEQFF	TGTGCCAGCAGTTTTCCAGCGGGAGGACCCAATGAGCAGTTCTTC
TRBV6-4	NA	NA	TRBJ1-1	CASRPRGEAFF	TGTGCCAGCAGACCTAGGGGTGAAGCTTTCTTT
TRBV11-2	NA	NA	TRBJ2-3	CASSLPSLDTQYF	TGTGCCAGCAGCTTACCCTCCTTGGATACGCAGTATTTT
TRBV4-2	NA	NA	TRBJ2-1	CASSQEWGNNEQFF	TGTGCCAGCAGCCAAGAATGGGGGAACAATGAGCAGTTCTTC
TRBV6-1	NA	NA	TRBJ1-2	CASSEIGRNYGYTF	TGTGCCAGCAGTGAAATTGGGAGAAACTATGGCTACACCTTC
TRBV19	NA	NA	TRBJ2-1	CASSIDGEYNEQFF	TGTGCCAGTAGTATAGACGGAGAATACAATGAGCAGTTCTTC
TRBV6-1	NA	NA	TRBJ2-1	CASSESWESSYNEQFF	TGTGCCAGCAGTGAAAGCTGGGAGAGCTCCTACAATGAGCAGTTCTTC
TRBV27	NA	TRBD2	TRBJ2-2	CASSFLAGNTGELFF	TGTGCCAGCAGTTTTCTAGCGGGAAACACCGGGGAGCTGTTTTTT
TRBV20-1	NA	NA	TRBJ2-1	CSVPDQNEQFF	TGCAGTGTTCCTGATCAGAATGAGCAGTTCTTC
TRBV1	NA	NA	TRBJ2-7	CTSGYRGSIDEQYF	TGCACCAGCGGTTACCGCGGGAGTATCGACGAGCAGTACTTC
TRBV11-2	NA	NA	TRBJ2-2	CASRLSLQKNTGELFF	TGTGCCAGCAGATTATCCCTACAGAAGAACACCGGGGAGCTGTTTTTT
TRBV27	NA	NA	TRBJ2-2	CASSLSSTGELFF	TGTGCCAGCAGTTTATCGAGCACCGGGGAGCTGTTTTTT
TRBV28	NA	TRBD2	TRBJ2-3	CASSSGTSGSDTQYF	TGTGCCAGCAGTTCCGGGACTAGCGGGAGTGATACGCAGTATTTT
TRBV6-1	NA	TRBD1	TRBJ1-1	CASSEDRGNTEAFF	TGTGCCAGCAGTGAAGACAGGGGGAACACTGAAGCTTTCTTT
TRBV13	NA	TRBD2	TRBJ2-3	CASSLGLAGGSTDTQYF	TGTGCCAGCAGCTTAGGACTAGCGGGAGGAAGCACAGATACGCAGTATTTT
TRBV5-6	NA	NA	TRBJ2-7	CASSWALNYEQYF	TGTGCCAGCAGCTGGGCGCTCAACTACGAGCAGTACTTC
TRBV11-3	NA	NA	TRBJ2-1	CASSPYSGTTDNEQFF	TGTGCCAGCAGCCCATACTCCGGGACGACTGACAATGAGCAGTTCTTC
TRBV19	NA	NA	TRBJ2-7	CASSITGFRNEQYF	TGTGCCAGTAGTATCACCGGGTTTAGGAACGAGCAGTACTTC
TRBV28	NA	TRBD1	TRBJ1-2	CASSLGGTGHGYTF	TGTGCCAGCAGTTTGGGGGGGACAGGGCATGGCTACACCTTC
TRBV5-4	NA	TRBD1	TRBJ1-2	CASSIGTGGNYGYTF	TGTGCCAGCAGCATAGGGACAGGGGGCAACTATGGCTACACCTTC
TRBV14	NA	TRBD1	TRBJ1-2	CASSRGQGDYGYTF	TGTGCCAGCAGCCGCGGACAGGGTGACTATGGCTACACCTTC
TRBV7-5	NA	NA	TRBJ1-1	CVRSLVRGVDAEAFF	TGTGTCAGAAGCTTAGTGCGGGGTGTAGACGCTGAAGCTTTCTTT
TRBV11-2	NA	NA	TRBJ2-2	CASSLVWRSGELFF	TGTGCCAGCAGCTTAGTATGGCGGTCCGGGGAGCTGTTTTTT
TRBV1	NA	NA	TRBJ1-1	CTSSPVPRDTEAFF	TGCACCAGCAGCCCGGTCCCCAGGGACACTGAAGCTTTCTTT
TRBV23-1	NA	TRBD1	TRBJ2-7	CASSHFRDRGPSFPYEQYF	TGCGCCAGCAGTCACTTCCGGGACAGGGGCCCCTCCTTTCCCTACGAGCAGTACTTC
TRBV11-2	NA	TRBD1	TRBJ1-1	CASSLSRGQGTTEAFF	TGTGCCAGCAGCTTAAGTCGAGGACAGGGTACGACTGAAGCTTTCTTT
TRBV5-1	NA	TRBD1	TRBJ2-7	CASSLRGQASGEQYF	TGCGCCAGCAGCCTCCGGGGACAGGCCTCAGGGGAGCAGTACTTC
TRBV5-1	once	NA	TRBJ2-1	CASSLVTPEQFF	TGCGCCAGCAGCTTGGTTACACCTGAGCAGTTCTTC
TRBV25-1	once	TRBD2	TRBJ2-1	CASSGVAGVHNEQFF	TGTGCCAGCAGTGGGGTAGCGGGAGTGCACAATGAGCAGTTCTTC
TRBV27	NA	TRBD1	TRBJ1-1	CASSIDRGLTEAFF	TGTGCCAGCAGTATCGACAGGGGATTGACTGAAGCTTTCTTT
TRBV5-6	NA	TRBD1	TRBJ1-2	CASSLGDRENYGYTF	TGTGCCAGCAGCTTGGGGGACAGAGAAAACTATGGCTACACCTTC
TRBV28	NA	NA	TRBJ1-2	CASSPRAYGYTF	TGTGCCAGCAGCCCCCGGGCATATGGCTACACCTTC